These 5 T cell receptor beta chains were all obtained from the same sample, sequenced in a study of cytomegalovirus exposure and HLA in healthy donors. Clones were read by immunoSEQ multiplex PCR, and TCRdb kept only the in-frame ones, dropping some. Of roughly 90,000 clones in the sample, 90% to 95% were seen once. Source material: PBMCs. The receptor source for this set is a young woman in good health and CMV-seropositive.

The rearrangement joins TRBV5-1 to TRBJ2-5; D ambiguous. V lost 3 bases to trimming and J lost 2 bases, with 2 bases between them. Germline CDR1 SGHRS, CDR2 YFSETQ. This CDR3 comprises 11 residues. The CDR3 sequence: CASSSQETQYF. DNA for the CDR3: TGCGCCAGCAGCTCTCAAGAGACCCAGTACTTC.

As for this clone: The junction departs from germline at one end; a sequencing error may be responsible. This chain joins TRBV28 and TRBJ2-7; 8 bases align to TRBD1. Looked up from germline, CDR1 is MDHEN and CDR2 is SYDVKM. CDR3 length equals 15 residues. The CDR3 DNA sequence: TGTGCCAGCTGTTTATCCGGGACAGGAGGAGGCGAGCAGTACTTC. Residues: CASCLSGTGGGEQYF.

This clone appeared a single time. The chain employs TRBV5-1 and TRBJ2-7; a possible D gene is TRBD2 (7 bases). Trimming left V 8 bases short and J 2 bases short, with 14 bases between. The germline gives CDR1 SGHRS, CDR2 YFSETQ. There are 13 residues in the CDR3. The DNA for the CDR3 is TGCGCCAGGCCCAGGGAGGGGGCCTACGAGCAGTACTTC. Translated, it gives CARPREGAYEQYF.

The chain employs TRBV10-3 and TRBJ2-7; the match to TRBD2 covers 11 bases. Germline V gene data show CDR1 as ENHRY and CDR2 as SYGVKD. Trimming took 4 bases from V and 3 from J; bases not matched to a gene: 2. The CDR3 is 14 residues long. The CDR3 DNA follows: TGTGCCATCAGTGGAGGGACTAGCGGCTACGAGCAGTACTTC. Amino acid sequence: CAISGGTSGYEQYF.

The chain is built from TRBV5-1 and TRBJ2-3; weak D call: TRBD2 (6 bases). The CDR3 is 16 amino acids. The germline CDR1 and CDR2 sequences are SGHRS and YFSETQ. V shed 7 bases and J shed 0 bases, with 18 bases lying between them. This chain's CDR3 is CASAPAGSGSTDTQYF. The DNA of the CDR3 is TGCGCCAGCGCCCCGGCTGGGAGCGGGAGCACAGATACGCAGTATTTT.